This T cell receptor beta chain was obtained from a study of response to subunit inactivated influenza vaccine. Germline V gene data show CDR1 as SGDLS and CDR2 as YYNGEE. Trimming pared 0 bases from V and 7 bases from J, leaving 8 bases between. This CDR3 has 13 residues. TCRdb independently ran MiXCR on the RT-PCR reads; one entry per CDR3 protein. The sample holds about 620,000 distinct CDR3 sequences, approximately 10% seen once. In this sample, this clonotype turned up many times. This sample also belongs to another study, concerning T cells expressing NK-cell markers. This second study says: TCR beta cDNA was generated via 5'RACE template switching incorporating UMIs.

The specimen was PBMCs from blood, collected on the day of vaccination. The receptor was derived from a man aged 45-65 years who received an inactivated influenza vaccine. The V and J genes are TRBV9 and TRBJ2-1, with D unclear. The CDR3 region is CASSVGLGNEQFF. In nucleotides, the CDR3 is TGTGCCAGCAGCGTAGGTTTGGGGAATGAGCAGTTCTTC.